These T cell receptor beta chains were read from a single sample in a study of cytomegalovirus exposure and HLA in healthy donors. TCRdb's copy holds only in-frame clones and misses some; the assay was immunoSEQ multiplex PCR. This table has 100,000 to 120,000 clones, 65% to 85% appearing once. The material sequenced was PBMCs. These TCRs come from a male donor in good health and CMV-seronegative. Each CDR3 is given with its conserved first and last residue. Each record gives: D gene, J gene, clone size, V gene, CDR3 DNA, CDR3 protein. The D gene is left open where the match is weak. A clone size is listed for some rows: how often the clone was seen (once, few, many), or a class if it is expanded.

-,TRBJ1-2,few,TRBV7-8,TGTGCCAGCAGCTTGCCAGGGGTCCCCTATGGCTACACCTTC,CASSLPGVPYGYTF
-,TRBJ1-5,-,TRBV29-1,TGCAGCGGCCCCAGAACCCAGACAGCGGGGAGCAATCAGCCCCAGCATTTT,CSGPRTQTAGSNQPQHF
-,TRBJ2-6,few,TRBV28,TGTGCCAGCATCTTGGGGGGGGCACACTCTGGGGCCAACGTCCTGACTTTC,CASILGGAHSGANVLTF
TRBD2,TRBJ2-1,few,TRBV6-4,TGTGCCAGCAGTGGGGACTACCACAATGAGCAGTTCTTC,CASSGDYHNEQFF
-,TRBJ2-7,-,TRBV27,TGTGCCGGCAACAGGGGTCCCCGACAAGCGGGAGTGCCAATCTACGAGCAGTACTTC,CAGNRGPRQAGVPIYEQYF
-,TRBJ2-1,-,TRBV2,TGTGCCAGCAGCAGGCTTTCCTACAATGAGCAGTTCTTC,CASSRLSYNEQFF
-,TRBJ2-7,-,TRBV10-3,TGTGCCATCAGTGAGGTTGCAGGGCCAGCCGAGCAGTACTTC,CAISEVAGPAEQYF
TRBD1,TRBJ2-2,-,TRBV30,TGTGCCTGGAGTGTGGTGGACAGGGACACCGGGGAGCTGTTTTTT,CAWSVVDRDTGELFF
-,TRBJ1-4,-,TRBV28,TGTGCCAGCACCCGAGGGGGACCAACTAATGAAAAACTGTTTTTT,CASTRGGPTNEKLFF
TRBD1,TRBJ1-5,-,TRBV12-5,TGTGCTAGTGGCCTGGGACAGGCTACTAATCAGCCCCAGCATTTT,CASGLGQATNQPQHF
-,TRBJ2-7,-,TRBV11-2,TGTGCCAGCAGCTTCCCGGGGTTAAACGAGCAGTACTTC,CASSFPGLNEQYF
-,TRBJ1-2,-,TRBV9,TGTGCCAGCAGCCCAGCAGGGCAGAATCCTTACTATGGCTACACCTTC,CASSPAGQNPYYGYTF
-,TRBJ2-7,-,TRBV7-9,TGTGCCAGCAGCTTAGTGTCTTCAGATTACGAGCAGTACTTC,CASSLVSSDYEQYF
TRBD1,TRBJ1-4,-,TRBV5-1,TGCGCCAGCAGCTTACAGGGGGCTAATGAAAAACTGTTTTTT,CASSLQGANEKLFF
TRBD1,TRBJ2-1,-,TRBV14,TGTGCCAGCAGCCCCTGGACAGGGTTAGACAGTGAGCAGTTCTTC,CASSPWTGLDSEQFF
TRBD1,TRBJ2-7,once,TRBV7-6,TGTGCCAGCAGCTTAGGGGGGGACAGGGACGAGCAGTACTTC,CASSLGGDRDEQYF
TRBD2,TRBJ2-3,-,TRBV5-1,TGCGCCAGCAGCATTTACCATAGCGGGAGGGTAGTCACAGATACGCAGTATTTT,CASSIYHSGRVVTDTQYF
TRBD1,TRBJ1-5,-,TRBV30,TGTGCCTGGAGTTCCGGGACAGCTCAGCCCCAGCATTTT,CAWSSGTAQPQHF
TRBD2,TRBJ2-2,-,TRBV6-1,TGTGCCAGCAGTAAGCGGGGCGACGACACCGGGGAGCTGTTTTTT,CASSKRGDDTGELFF
-,TRBJ1-5,-,TRBV6-6,TGTGCCAGCAGTTACCGGGCGGGGACCCGGGAACAGCCCCAGCATTTT,CASSYRAGTREQPQHF
TRBD1,TRBJ1-5,-,TRBV28,TGTGCCAGCAGGATAACAGGGGGAGGGCAGCCCCAGCATTTT,CASRITGGGQPQHF
TRBD2,TRBJ2-7,-,TRBV19,TGTGCCAGTAGTATCCTGCCAGGGACTAGCAGCCACGAGCAGTACTTC,CASSILPGTSSHEQYF
-,TRBJ1-3,-,TRBV4-3,TGCGCCAGCAGCCCCTTTTCGAGCTCTGGAAACACCATATATTTT,CASSPFSSSGNTIYF
-,TRBJ2-1,-,TRBV6-5,TGTGCCAGCTCCAATCGGGGGTTCGCCTACAATGAGCAGTTCTTC,CASSNRGFAYNEQFF
TRBD1,TRBJ2-7,-,TRBV30,TGTGCCTGGAGTCCCGGGACAGGGGACTACGAGCAGTACTTC,CAWSPGTGDYEQYF
-,TRBJ2-4,-,TRBV9,TGTGCCAGCAGCGTAGCTCAGGGAAACATTCAGTACTTC,CASSVAQGNIQYF
-,TRBJ2-3,-,TRBV14,TGTGCCAGCAGCCCCCCAAGGGGAGGATCTACAGATACGCAGTATTTT,CASSPPRGGSTDTQYF
TRBD2,TRBJ2-1,few,TRBV11-3,TGTGCCAGCAGCTCAGGGACTAGCGGGAGTGATGAGCAGTTCTTC,CASSSGTSGSDEQFF
TRBD1,TRBJ2-5,-,TRBV7-9,TGTGCCAGCAGCGTCGACAGGGAGTTAGAGACCCAGTACTTC,CASSVDRELETQYF
TRBD1,TRBJ2-7,-,TRBV9,TGTGCCAGCAGCTCCAAAAGGGGGCTACAACCGTCAGAGCAGTACTTC,CASSSKRGLQPSEQYF
TRBD1,TRBJ2-6,few,TRBV28,TGTGCCAGCACCCTCCGGGGGACAGGGAGTCCTGGGGCCAACGTCCTGACTTTC,CASTLRGTGSPGANVLTF
TRBD2,TRBJ2-7,-,TRBV6-5,TGTGCCAGCAGTTACCAATGGACTAGCGCTCCCTACGAGCAGTACTTC,CASSYQWTSAPYEQYF
TRBD1,TRBJ1-2,-,TRBV5-5,TGTGCCAGCAGCCTCGAGGGCAGGGGGACGCATGGCTACACCTTC,CASSLEGRGTHGYTF
-,TRBJ2-6,few,TRBV29-1,TGCAGCGTTGACGGAGGATACTCTGGGGCCAACGTCCTGACTTTC,CSVDGGYSGANVLTF
-,TRBJ1-4,-,TRBV30,TGTGCCGCTTCGTCCCGGGGGACCCCGAGGGAACTGTTTTTT,CAASSRGTPRELFF
TRBD1,TRBJ1-1,-,TRBV2,TGTGCCAGCAGCACAGGGGGCGGGAAGAACACTGAAGCTTTCTTT,CASSTGGGKNTEAFF
TRBD2,TRBJ2-5,-,TRBV14,TGTGCCAGCAGCCAAGCCATGGGGCGGGAGGGTCAAGAGACCCAGTACTTC,CASSQAMGREGQETQYF
-,TRBJ2-7,-,TRBV11-1,TGTGCCAGCAGCTTAGCTGCGACTAGTTCCTACGAGCAGTACTTC,CASSLAATSSYEQYF
-,TRBJ1-2,-,TRBV7-9,TGTGCCAGCAGCTTCCCAACAGGGACATCGAGCTACACCTTC,CASSFPTGTSSYTF
TRBD2,TRBJ2-5,-,TRBV4-2,TGTGCCAGCAGCCAAGATCTCCTAGCGGGAGCAGTTGAGACCCAGTACTTC,CASSQDLLAGAVETQYF
TRBD2,TRBJ2-1,-,TRBV30,TGTGCCTGGTCAAGATTTAGCGGGAGCTCCTACAATGAGCAGTTCTTC,CAWSRFSGSSYNEQFF
TRBD2,TRBJ2-7,-,TRBV7-9,TGTGCCAGCACCTCGACCCGACTAGCGGGGTACGAGCAGTACTTC,CASTSTRLAGYEQYF
TRBD2,TRBJ2-2,-,TRBV5-5,TGTGCCAGCAGCTTGGATGGACTAGCGGGAAGCGATGGAACCGGGGAGCTGTTTTTT,CASSLDGLAGSDGTGELFF
-,TRBJ1-2,-,TRBV5-4,TGTGCCAGCAGCTCGCGGGGGGATTATGGCTACACCTTC,CASSSRGDYGYTF
-,TRBJ2-7,few,TRBV11-2,TGTGCCAGCAGCACCGGTTATTTGGGGGCCGAAACCTACGAGCAGTACTTC,CASSTGYLGAETYEQYF
-,TRBJ2-3,-,TRBV28,TGTGCCAGCATCGGGAGCCACTTCACAGATACGCAGTATTTT,CASIGSHFTDTQYF
-,TRBJ1-5,-,TRBV6-1,TGTGCCAGCAGCGCCCATGGGGGGGCAGGTCAGCCCCAGCATTTT,CASSAHGGAGQPQHF
TRBD1,TRBJ2-7,-,TRBV28,TGTGCCAGCAGTACGACAGGGTTATCCTACGAGCAGTACTTC,CASSTTGLSYEQYF
TRBD1,TRBJ1-2,-,TRBV14,TGTGCCAGCAGCCAAGATCCGACGGGACAGGGAACTAACTATGGCTACACCTTC,CASSQDPTGQGTNYGYTF
-,TRBJ2-7,-,TRBV7-9,TGTTCCAGCAGCCCAGAGTACTTC,CSSSPEYF
-,TRBJ1-1,-,TRBV29-1,TGCAGCGTCCAGGGGAATACGAACACTGAAGCTTTCTTT,CSVQGNTNTEAFF
-,TRBJ2-1,-,TRBV29-1,TGCAGCGTTGGGGGGCGGGTCAGCTCCTACAATGAGCAGTTCTTC,CSVGGRVSSYNEQFF
TRBD1,TRBJ1-1,few,TRBV6-5,TGTGCCAGCAGTCCACAGGGGGGCCTTGAAGCTTTCTTT,CASSPQGGLEAFF
TRBD2,TRBJ2-7,-,TRBV19,TGTGCCAGTAGTAGGCTAGCGGGGTCCTACGAGCAGTACTTC,CASSRLAGSYEQYF
-,TRBJ2-2,-,TRBV2,TGTGCCAGCACGAGGGCGACTACTTCGGGGGAGCTGTTTTTT,CASTRATTSGELFF
TRBD2,TRBJ2-6,-,TRBV11-3,TGTGCCAGTGAGCGGGACGACCCGACCTCTGGGGCCAACGTCCTGACTTTC,CASERDDPTSGANVLTF